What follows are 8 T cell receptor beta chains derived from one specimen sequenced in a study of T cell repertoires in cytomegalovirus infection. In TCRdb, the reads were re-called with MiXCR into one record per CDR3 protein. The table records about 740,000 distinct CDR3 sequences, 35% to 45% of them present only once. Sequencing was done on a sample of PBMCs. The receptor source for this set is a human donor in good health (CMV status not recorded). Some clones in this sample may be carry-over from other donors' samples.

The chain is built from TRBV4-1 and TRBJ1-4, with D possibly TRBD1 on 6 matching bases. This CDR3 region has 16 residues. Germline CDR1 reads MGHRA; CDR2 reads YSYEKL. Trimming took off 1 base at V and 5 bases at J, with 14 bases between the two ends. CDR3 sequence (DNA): TGCGCCAGCAGCCAAGCCTTCACAGGGACGAATGAAAAACTGTTTTTT. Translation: CASSQAFTGTNEKLFF.

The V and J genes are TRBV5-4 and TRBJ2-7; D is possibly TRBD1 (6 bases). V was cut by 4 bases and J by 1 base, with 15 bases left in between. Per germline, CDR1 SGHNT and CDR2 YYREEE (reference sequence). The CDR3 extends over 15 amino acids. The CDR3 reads CASSEDSPSSYEQYF. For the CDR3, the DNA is TGTGCCAGCAGCGAGGACAGTCCGAGTTCCTACGAGCAGTACTTC.

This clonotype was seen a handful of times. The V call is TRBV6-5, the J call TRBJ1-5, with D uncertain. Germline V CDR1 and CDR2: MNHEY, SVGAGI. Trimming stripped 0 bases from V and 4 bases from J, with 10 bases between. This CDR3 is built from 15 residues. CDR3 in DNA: TGTGCCAGCAGTTACTCGGTGCTGGGAAATCAGCCCCAGCATTTT. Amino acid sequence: CASSYSVLGNQPQHF.

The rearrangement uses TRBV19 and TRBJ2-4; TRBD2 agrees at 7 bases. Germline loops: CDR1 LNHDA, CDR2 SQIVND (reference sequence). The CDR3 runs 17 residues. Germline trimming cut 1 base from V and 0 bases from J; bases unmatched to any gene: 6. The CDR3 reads CASSIGGSSLAKNIQYF. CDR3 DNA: TGTGCCAGTAGTATAGGCGGGAGCTCTTTAGCCAAAAACATTCAGTACTTC.

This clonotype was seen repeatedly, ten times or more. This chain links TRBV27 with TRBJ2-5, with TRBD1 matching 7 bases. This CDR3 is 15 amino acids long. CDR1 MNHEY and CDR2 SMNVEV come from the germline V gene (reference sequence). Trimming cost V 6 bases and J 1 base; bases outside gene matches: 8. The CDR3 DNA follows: TGTGCCAGCAGCCGGGACAGATCGATCCAAGAGACCCAGTACTTC. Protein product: CASSRDRSIQETQYF.

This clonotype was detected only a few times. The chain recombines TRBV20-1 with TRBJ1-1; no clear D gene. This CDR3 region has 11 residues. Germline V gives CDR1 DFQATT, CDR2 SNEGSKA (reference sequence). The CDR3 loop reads CRIQVDTEAFF. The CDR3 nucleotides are TGCAGAATCCAGGTGGACACTGAAGCTTTCTTT.

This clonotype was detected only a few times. CDR3 residues: CASRVGTGISGANVLTF. The CDR3 DNA reads as TGTGCCAGTAGGGTCGGGACAGGCATCTCTGGGGCCAACGTCCTGACTTTC. J is TRBJ2-6 and V is TRBV19, with 8 bases aligning to TRBD1. Trimming removed 6 bases from V and 0 bases from J; junction bases left unmatched: 7. CDR3 size: 17 residues. Germline CDR1 is LNHDA and CDR2 is SQIVND (reference sequence).

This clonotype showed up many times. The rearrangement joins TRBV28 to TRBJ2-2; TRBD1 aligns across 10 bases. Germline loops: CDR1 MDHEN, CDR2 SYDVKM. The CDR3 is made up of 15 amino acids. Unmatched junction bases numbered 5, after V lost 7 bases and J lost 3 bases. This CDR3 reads CASTWGQGHTGELFF. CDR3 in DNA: TGTGCCAGCACGTGGGGACAGGGGCACACCGGGGAGCTGTTTTTT.